The clone carrying this T cell receptor beta chain turned up a few times. The target antigen is unknown. This entry belongs to a study of T cell repertoires in cytomegalovirus infection. V gave up 4 bases and J gave up 3 bases; unmatched junction bases: 9. Germline V CDR1 and CDR2: MNHEY, SVGEGT. The CDR3 is 17 amino acids. TCRdb re-derived calls from the reads in MiXCR, one entry per CDR3 protein. The table has 160,000 or so distinct CDR3 sequences, 20% to 25% seen once. The rearrangement joins TRBV6-2 or TRBV6-3 to TRBJ2-1; 10 nucleotides agree with TRBD1. The sequencing here drew on CD8+ T cells from cultured PBMCs, taken from culture after CMV antigen stimulation. The receptor's source is a human donor in good health (CMV status not recorded). Some clones in this sample may be carry-over from other donors' samples. In DNA, the CDR3 is TGTGCCAGCAGTTCATCCTCGGGACAGGGGTACTACAATGAGCAGTTCTTC. Translated: CASSSSSGQGYYNEQFF.